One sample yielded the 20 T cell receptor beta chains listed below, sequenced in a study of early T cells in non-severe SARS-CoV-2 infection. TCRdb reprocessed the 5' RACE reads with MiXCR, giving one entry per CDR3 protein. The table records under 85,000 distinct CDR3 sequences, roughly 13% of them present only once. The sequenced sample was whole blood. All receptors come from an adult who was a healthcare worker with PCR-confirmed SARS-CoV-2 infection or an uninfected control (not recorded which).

The CDR3 nucleotides read TGTGCCAGCAGCTTAACCGGACAGGCGACCTACGAGCAGTACTTC. Translated: CASSLTGQATYEQYF. The rearrangement joins TRBV7-2 to TRBJ2-7; 7 bases line up with TRBD1. The germline CDR1 and CDR2 sequences are SGHTA and FQGNSA. This CDR3 region has 15 residues. Losses at the gene ends were 2 bases for V and 2 bases for J; bases not matched to a gene: 6.

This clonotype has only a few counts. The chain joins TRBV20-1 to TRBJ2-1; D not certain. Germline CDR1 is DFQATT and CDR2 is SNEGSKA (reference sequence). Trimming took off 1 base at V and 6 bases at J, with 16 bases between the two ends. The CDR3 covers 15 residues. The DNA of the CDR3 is TGCAGTGCTAGAGGTCCAGCCCGCCGGGCCAATGAGCAGTTCTTC. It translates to CSARGPARRANEQFF.

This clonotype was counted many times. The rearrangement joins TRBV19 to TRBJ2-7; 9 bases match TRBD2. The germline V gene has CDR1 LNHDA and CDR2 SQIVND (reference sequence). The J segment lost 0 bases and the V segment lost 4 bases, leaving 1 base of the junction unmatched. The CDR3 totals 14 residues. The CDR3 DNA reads TGTGCCAGTAGTACTAGCGGGGTCTCCTACGAGCAGTACTTC. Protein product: CASSTSGVSYEQYF.

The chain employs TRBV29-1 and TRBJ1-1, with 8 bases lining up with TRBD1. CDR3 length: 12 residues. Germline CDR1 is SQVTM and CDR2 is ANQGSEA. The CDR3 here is CGVPGQDTEAFF. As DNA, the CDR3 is TGCGGAGTCCCGGGACAGGACACTGAAGCTTTCTTT.

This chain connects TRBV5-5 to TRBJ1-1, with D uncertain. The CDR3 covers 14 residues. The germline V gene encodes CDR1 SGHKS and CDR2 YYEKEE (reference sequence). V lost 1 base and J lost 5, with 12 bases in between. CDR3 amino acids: CASSLWGEDTEAFF. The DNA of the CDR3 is TGTGCCAGCAGCTTGTGGGGAGAGGATACTGAAGCTTTCTTT.

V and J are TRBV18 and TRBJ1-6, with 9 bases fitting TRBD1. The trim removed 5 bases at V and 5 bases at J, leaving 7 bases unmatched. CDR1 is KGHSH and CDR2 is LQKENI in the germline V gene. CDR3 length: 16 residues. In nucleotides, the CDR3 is TGTGCCAGCTCAGACTCCGGGACAGGGAATAATTCACCCCTCCACTTT. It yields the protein CASSDSGTGNNSPLHF.

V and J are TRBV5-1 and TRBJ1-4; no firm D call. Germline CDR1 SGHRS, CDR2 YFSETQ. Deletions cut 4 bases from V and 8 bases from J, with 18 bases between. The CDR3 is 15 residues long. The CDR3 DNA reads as TGCGCCAGCAGCATAACTGGGAACTTGCTGGAAAAACTGTTTTTT. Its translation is CASSITGNLLEKLFF.

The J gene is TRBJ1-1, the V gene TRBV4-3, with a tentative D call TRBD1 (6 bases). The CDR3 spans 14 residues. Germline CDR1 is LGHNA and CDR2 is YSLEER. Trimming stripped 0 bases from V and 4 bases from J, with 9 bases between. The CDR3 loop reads CASSQDLRGTEAFF. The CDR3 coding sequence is TGCGCCAGCAGCCAAGATCTCAGGGGCACTGAAGCTTTCTTT.

CDR3 residues: CASSSLNEAFF. The CDR3 DNA reads TGTGCCAGCAGCTCTTTAAATGAAGCTTTCTTT. The gene calls are TRBV7-9 and TRBJ1-1; D gene ambiguous. CDR3 length equals 11 residues. V gave up 4 bases and J gave up 7 bases, with 7 bases separating them. Germline V lookup: CDR1 SEHNR, CDR2 FQNEAQ (reference sequence).

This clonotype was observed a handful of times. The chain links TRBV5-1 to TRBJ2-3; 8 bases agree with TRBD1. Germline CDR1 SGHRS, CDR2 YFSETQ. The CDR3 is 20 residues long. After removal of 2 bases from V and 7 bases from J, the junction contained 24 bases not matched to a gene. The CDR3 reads CASSFSPGQVAVGGVNTQYF. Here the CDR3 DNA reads TGCGCCAGCAGCTTCTCTCCGGGACAGGTCGCGGTAGGGGGAGTTAATACGCAGTATTTT.

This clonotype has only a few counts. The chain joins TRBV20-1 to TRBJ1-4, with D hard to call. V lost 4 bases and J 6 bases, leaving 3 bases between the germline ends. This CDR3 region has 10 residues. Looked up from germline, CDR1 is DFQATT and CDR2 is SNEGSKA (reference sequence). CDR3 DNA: TGCAGTGCTATGGATGAAAAACTGTTTTTT. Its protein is CSAMDEKLFF.

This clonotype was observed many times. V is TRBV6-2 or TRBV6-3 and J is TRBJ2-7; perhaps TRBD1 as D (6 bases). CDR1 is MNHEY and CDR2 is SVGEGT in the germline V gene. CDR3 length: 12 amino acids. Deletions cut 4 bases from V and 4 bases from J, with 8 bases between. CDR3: CASSSQGYEQYF. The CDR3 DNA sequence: TGTGCCAGCAGTTCTCAGGGGTACGAGCAGTACTTC.

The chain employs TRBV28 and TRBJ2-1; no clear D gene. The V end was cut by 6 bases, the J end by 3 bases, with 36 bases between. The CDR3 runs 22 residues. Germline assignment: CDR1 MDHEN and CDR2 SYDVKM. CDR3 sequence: CASRIMDPDGQRKSPYYNEQFF. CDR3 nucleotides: TGTGCCAGCAGGATAATGGACCCGGACGGCCAGAGAAAATCCCCGTACTACAATGAGCAGTTCTTC. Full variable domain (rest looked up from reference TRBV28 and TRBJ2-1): DVKVTQSSRYLVKRTGEKVFLECVQDMDHENMFWYRQDPGLGLRLIYFSYDVKMKEKGDIPEGYSVSREKKERFSLILESASTNQTSMYLCASRIMDPDGQRKSPYYNEQFFGPGTRLTVL.

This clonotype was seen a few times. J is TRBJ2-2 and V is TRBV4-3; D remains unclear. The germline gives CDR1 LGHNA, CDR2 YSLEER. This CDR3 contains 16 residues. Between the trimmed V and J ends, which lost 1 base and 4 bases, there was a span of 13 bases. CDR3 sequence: CASSQGLGPPTGELFF. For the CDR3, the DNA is TGCGCCAGCAGCCAAGGTTTAGGGCCGCCCACCGGGGAGCTGTTTTTT.

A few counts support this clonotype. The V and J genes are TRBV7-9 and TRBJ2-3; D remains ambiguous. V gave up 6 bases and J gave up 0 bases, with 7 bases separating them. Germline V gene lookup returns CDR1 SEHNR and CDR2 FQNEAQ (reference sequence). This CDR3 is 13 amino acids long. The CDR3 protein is CASRTSSTDTQYF. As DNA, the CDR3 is TGTGCCAGCAGGACCTCTAGCACAGATACGCAGTATTTT.

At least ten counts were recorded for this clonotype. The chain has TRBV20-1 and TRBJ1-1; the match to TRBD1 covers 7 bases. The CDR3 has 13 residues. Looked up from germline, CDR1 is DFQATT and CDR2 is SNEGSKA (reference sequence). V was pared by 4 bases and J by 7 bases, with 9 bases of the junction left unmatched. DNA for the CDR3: TGCAGTGCTATAGACAGGGTGGGGGTTGAAGCTTTCTTT. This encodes CSAIDRVGVEAFF.

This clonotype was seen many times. CDR3 DNA: TGTGCCAGCCGGGACATTAGGGATTCACCCCTCCACTTT. As protein: CASRDIRDSPLHF. The genes are TRBV7-9 and TRBJ1-6, with D maybe TRBD1 (6 bases). This CDR3 comprises 13 residues. Germline assignment: CDR1 SEHNR and CDR2 FQNEAQ (reference sequence). Trimming removed 8 bases from V and 8 bases from J, with 13 bases in between. Full variable domain (outside the CDR3, taken from reference TRBV7-9 and TRBJ1-6): DTGVSQNPRHKITKRGQNVTFRCDPISEHNRLYWYRQTLGQGPEFLTYFQNEAQLEKSRLLSDRFSAERPKGSFSTLEIQRTEQGDSAMYLCASRDIRDSPLHFGNGTRLTVT.

The CDR3 DNA is TGCAGCCTCAATCCCAGGGGCGGTCAGACTTTCTTT. Encoded protein: CSLNPRGGQTFF. The chain joins TRBV29-1 to TRBJ1-1; TRBD1 might be the D (6 bases). This CDR3 comprises 12 residues. In germline, CDR1 is SQVTM, CDR2 ANQGSEA. V was pared by 8 bases and J by 12 bases, with 22 bases between.

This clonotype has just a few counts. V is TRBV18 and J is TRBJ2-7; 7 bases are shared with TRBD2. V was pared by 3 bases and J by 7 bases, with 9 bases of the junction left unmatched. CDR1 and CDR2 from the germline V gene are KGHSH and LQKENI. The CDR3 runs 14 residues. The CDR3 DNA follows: TGTGCCAGCTCACCGGAAGCACTAGCGTGGGAGCAGTACTTC. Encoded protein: CASSPEALAWEQYF.

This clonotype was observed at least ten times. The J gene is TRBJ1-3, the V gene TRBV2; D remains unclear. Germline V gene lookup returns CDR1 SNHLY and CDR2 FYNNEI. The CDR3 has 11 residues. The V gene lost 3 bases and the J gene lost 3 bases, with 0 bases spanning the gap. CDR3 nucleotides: TGTGCCAGCAGTGATGGAAACACCATATATTTT. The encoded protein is CASSDGNTIYF.